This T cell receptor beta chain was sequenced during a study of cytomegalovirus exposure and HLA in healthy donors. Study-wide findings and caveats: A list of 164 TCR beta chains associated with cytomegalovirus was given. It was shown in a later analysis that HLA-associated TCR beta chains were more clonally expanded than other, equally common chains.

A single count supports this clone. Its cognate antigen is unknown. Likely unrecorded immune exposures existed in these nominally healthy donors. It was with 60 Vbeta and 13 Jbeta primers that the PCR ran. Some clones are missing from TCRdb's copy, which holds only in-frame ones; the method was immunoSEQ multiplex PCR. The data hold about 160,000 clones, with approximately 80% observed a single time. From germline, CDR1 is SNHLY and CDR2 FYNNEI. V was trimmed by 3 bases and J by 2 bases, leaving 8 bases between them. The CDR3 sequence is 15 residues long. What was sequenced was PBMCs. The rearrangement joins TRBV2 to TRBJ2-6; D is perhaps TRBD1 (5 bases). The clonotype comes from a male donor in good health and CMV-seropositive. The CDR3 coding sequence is TGTGCCAGCAGTGATGAACAGGCTGGGGCCAACGTCCTGACTTTC. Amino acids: CASSDEQAGANVLTF.